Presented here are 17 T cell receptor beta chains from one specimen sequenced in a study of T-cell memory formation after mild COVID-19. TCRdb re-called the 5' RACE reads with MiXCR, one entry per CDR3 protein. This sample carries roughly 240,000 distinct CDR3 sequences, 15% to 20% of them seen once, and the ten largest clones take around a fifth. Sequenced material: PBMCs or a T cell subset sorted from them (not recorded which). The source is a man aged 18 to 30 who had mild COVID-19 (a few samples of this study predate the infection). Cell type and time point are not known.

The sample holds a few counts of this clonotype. The CDR3 DNA sequence: TGTGCCAGCAGGTCTATAGGACAGGACCAAGAGACCCAGTACTTC. Translating gives CASRSIGQDQETQYF. The V gene is TRBV7-6, the J gene TRBJ2-5; 7 bases line up with TRBD1. The J segment lost 0 bases and the V segment lost 6 bases, leaving 7 bases of the junction unmatched. Germline V lookup: CDR1 SGHVS, CDR2 FNYEAQ. CDR3 length: 15 residues.

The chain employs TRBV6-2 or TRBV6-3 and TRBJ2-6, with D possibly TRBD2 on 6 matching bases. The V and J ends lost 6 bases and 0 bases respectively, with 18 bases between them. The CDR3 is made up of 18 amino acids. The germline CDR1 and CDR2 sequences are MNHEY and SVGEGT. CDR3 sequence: CASRTPGDGHSGANVLTF. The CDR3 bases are TGTGCCAGCAGGACCCCGGGGGACGGGCACTCTGGGGCCAACGTCCTGACTTTC.

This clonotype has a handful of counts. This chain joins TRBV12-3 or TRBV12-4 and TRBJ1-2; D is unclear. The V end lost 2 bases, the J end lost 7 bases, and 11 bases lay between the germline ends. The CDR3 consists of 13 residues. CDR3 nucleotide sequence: TGTGCCAGCAGTTTATGGGGATTTGGTGGCTACACCTTC. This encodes CASSLWGFGGYTF.

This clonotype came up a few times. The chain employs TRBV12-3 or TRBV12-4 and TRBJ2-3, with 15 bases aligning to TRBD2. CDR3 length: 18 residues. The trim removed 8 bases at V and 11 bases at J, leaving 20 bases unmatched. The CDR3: CASHSIRGLAGGRHGQYF. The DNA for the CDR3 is TGTGCCAGCCACTCCATCCGGGGACTAGCGGGGGGCAGGCACGGGCAGTATTTT.

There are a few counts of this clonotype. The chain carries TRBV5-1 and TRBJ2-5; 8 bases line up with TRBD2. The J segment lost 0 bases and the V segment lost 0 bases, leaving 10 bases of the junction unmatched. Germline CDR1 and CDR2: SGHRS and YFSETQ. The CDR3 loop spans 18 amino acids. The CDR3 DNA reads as TGCGCCAGCAGCTTGGAAATGTGCTGCGGGGGGTACCAAGAGACCCAGTACTTC. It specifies CASSLEMCCGGYQETQYF.

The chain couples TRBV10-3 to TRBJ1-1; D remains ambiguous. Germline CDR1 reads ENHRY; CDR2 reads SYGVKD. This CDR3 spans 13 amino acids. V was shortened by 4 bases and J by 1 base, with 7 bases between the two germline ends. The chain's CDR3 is CAISASQNTEAFF. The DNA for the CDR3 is TGTGCCATCAGTGCCTCGCAGAACACTGAAGCTTTCTTT.

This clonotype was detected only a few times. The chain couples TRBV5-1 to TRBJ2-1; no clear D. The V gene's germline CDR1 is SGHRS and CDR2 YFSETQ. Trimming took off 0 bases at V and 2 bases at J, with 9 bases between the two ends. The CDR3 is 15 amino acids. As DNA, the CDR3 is TGCGCCAGCAGCTTGGCGGGCTATGCCTACAATGAGCAGTTCTTC. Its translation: CASSLAGYAYNEQFF.

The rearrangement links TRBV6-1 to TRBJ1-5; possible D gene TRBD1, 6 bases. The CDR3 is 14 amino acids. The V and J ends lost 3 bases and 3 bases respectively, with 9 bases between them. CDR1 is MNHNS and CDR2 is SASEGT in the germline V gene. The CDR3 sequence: CASSDQGNNQPQHF. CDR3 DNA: TGTGCCAGCAGTGACCAGGGGAACAATCAGCCCCAGCATTTT.

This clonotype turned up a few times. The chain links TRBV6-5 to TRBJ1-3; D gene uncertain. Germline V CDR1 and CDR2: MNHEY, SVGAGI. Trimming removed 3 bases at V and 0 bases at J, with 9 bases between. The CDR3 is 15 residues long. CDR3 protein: CASSYLSGSGNTIYF. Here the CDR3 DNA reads TGTGCCAGCAGTTATCTAAGCGGCTCTGGAAACACCATATATTTT.

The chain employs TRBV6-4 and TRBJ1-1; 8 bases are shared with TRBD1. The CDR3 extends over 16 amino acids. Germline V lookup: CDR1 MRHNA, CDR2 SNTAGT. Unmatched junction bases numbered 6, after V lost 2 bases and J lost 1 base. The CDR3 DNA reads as TGTGCCAGCAGTGACACCCGGACAGGGTCGAACACTGAAGCTTTCTTT. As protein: CASSDTRTGSNTEAFF.

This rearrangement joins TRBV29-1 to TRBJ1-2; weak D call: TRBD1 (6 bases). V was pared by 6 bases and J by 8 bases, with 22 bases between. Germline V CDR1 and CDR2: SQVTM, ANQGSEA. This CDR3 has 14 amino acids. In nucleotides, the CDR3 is TGCAGCGTACCCTCCGGGACACGCGGCGACGGCTACACCTTC. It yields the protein CSVPSGTRGDGYTF. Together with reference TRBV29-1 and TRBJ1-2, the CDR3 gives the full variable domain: SAVISQKPSRDICQRGTSLTIQCQVDSQVTMMFWYRQQPGQSLTLIATANQGSEATYESGFVIDKFPISRPNLTFSTLTVSNMSPEDSSIYLCSVPSGTRGDGYTFGSGTRLTVV.

CDR3 DNA: TGTGCCAGCAGCGACGGACTAGCGGGGGCCCTTTCGGGGGAGCTGTTTTTT. Translating it yields CASSDGLAGALSGELFF. The V call is TRBV9, the J call TRBJ2-2; 13 bases agree with TRBD2. Germline assignment: CDR1 SGDLS and CDR2 YYNGEE. The ends lost 3 bases at V and 8 bases at J; junction bases unmatched: 10. The CDR3 loop spans 17 amino acids.

The CDR3 nucleotides are TGTGCCAGCAGTCGGGACAGGGGCGGAATCTATGGCTACACCTTC. Amino acid sequence: CASSRDRGGIYGYTF. The chain uses TRBV12-3 or TRBV12-4 and TRBJ1-2, with TRBD1 identical over 10 bases. The CDR3 is 15 residues long. V shed 5 bases and J 4 bases; nucleotides not matched to a gene: 7.

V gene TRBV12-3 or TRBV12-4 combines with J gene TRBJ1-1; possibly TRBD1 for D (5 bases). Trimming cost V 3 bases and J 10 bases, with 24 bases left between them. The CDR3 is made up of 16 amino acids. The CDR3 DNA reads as TGTGCCAGCAGTTTGTCTGGGCAGGGAGCAGGTGTGAGAGCTTTCTTT. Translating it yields CASSLSGQGAGVRAFF.

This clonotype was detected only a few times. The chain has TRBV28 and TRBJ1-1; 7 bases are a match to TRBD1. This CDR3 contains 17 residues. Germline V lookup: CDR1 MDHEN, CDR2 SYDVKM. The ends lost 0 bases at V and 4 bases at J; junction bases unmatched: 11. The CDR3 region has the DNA TGTGCCAGCAGTTTATGGGTCCGGGACAGAGTTTTCACTGAAGCTTTCTTT. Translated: CASSLWVRDRVFTEAFF.

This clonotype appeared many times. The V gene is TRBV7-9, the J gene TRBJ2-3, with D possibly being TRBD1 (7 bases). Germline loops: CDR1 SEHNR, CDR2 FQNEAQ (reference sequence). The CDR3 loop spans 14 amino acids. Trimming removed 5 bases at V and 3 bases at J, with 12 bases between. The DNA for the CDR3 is TGTGCCAGCAGCCCCCCAGGGGGGACAGATACGCAGTATTTT. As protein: CASSPPGGTDTQYF.

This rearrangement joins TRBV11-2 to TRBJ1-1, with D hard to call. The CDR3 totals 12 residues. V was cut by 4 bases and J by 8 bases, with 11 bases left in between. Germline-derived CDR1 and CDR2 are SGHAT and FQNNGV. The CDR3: CASSSLGLEAFF. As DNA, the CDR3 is TGTGCCAGCAGCTCTTTGGGCCTCGAAGCTTTCTTT.